This T cell receptor (beta chain) was recorded in a study of glioma-infiltrating T cells after dendritic cell vaccination. Across the study: Autologous tumor lysate was loaded overnight onto monocyte-derived dendritic cells grown seven to eight days with IL-4 and GM-CSF. Three intradermal dendritic cell vaccine injections were given every two weeks. Study observations and caveats: Few patients contributed both blood and tumor specimens.

The time point denotes: after dendritic cell vaccination, including at tumor progression/relapse. Isocitrate dehydrogenase mutation was absent in all glioblastoma patients. Method: immunoSEQ multiplex PCR; TCRdb's copy keeps in-frame clones and lacks some. Of more than 95,000 clones in the sample, less than 90% were seen once. CDR3 size: 13 residues. CDR1 and CDR2 (germline): SGHNT, YYREEE (reference sequence). V lost 0 bases and J lost 4, with 4 bases in between. As regards this clone: Its antigen is not identified.

This chain links TRBV5-4 with TRBJ2-2; unclear D gene. Sample: blood, taken after dendritic cell vaccination. The receptor was isolated from a human donor with glioblastoma. The CDR3 loop reads CASSLGRTGELFF. The CDR3 DNA is TGTGCCAGCAGCTTGGGTCGCACCGGGGAGCTGTTTTTT.